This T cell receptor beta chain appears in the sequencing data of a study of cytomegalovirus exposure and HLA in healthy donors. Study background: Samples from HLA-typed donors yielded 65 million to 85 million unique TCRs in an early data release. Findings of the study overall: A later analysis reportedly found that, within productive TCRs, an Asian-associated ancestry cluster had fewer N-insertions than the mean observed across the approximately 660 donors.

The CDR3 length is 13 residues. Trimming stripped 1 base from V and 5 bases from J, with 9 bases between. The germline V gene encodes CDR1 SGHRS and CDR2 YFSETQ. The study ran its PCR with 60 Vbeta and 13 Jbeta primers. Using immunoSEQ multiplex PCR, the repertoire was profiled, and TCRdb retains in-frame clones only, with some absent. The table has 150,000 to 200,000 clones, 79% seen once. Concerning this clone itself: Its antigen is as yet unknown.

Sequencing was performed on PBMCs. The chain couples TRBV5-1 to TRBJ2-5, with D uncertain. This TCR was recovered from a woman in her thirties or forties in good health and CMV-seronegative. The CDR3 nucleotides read TGCGCCAGCAGCTTGAAGGCGGTTGAGACCCAGTACTTC. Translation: CASSLKAVETQYF.